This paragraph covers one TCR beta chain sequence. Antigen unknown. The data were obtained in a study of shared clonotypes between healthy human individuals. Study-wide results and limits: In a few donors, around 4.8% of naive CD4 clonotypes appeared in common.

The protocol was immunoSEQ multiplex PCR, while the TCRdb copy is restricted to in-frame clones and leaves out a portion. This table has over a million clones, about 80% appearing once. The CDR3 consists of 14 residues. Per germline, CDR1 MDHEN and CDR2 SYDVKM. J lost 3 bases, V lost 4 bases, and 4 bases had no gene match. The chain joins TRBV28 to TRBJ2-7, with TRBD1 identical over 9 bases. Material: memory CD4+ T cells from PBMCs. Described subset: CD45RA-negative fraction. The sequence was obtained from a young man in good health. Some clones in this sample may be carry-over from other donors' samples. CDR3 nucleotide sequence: TGTGCCAGCAGTTCAACGGACAGGGGCTACGAGCAGTACTTC. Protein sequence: CASSSTDRGYEQYF.